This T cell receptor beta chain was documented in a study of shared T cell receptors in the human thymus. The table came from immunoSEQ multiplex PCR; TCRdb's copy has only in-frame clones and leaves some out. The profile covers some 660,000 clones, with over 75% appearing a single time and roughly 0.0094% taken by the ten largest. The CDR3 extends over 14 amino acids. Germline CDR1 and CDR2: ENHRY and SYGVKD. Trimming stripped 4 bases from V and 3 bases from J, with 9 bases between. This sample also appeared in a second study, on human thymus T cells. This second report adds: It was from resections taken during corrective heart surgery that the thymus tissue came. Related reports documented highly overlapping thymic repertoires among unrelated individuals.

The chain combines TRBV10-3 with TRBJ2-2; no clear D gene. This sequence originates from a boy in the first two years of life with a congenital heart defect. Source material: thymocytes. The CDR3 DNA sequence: TGTGCCATCAGTGTTAGCAGATACACCGGGGAGCTGTTTTTT. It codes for CAISVSRYTGELFF.